Below, 24 T cell receptor beta chains from the same sample are listed, as sequenced in a study of identical twins. TCRdb ran MiXCR on the 5' RACE reads and lists one entry per CDR3 protein. Among approximately 670,000 distinct CDR3 sequences listed, 5.5% to 6.5% were seen once. Sequenced sample: naive T cells sorted from blood. These receptors came from a man between 18 and 35 years old in good health.

This clonotype came up many times. The chain uses TRBV29-1 and TRBJ1-2, with 7 bases lining up with TRBD1. Germline V CDR1 and CDR2: SQVTM, ANQGSEA. The CDR3 has 10 amino acids. Germline trimming cut 7 bases from V and 6 bases from J; bases unmatched to any gene: 2. The CDR3 DNA reads as TGCAGCGGAGACAGGGATGGCTACACCTTC. This translates into CSGDRDGYTF.

This clonotype was recorded a few times. The gene calls are TRBV27 and TRBJ2-7, with D tentatively TRBD1 or TRBD2 (5 bases each). Per the germline V gene, CDR1 is MNHEY and CDR2 is SMNVEV (reference sequence). CDR3 size: 15 residues. Trimming shortened V by 6 bases and J by 0 bases, and 15 bases separated the two germline ends. The CDR3 bases are TGTGCCAGCAGACCCGGGACGGGGAGCTCCTACGAGCAGTACGTC. Translated: CASRPGTGSSYEQYV.

Only a few counts were recorded for this clonotype. The V call is TRBV6-1, the J call TRBJ1-1, with 8 bases fitting TRBD1. The junction had 3 bases not matched to a gene; V was cut back by 1 base and J by 5 bases. The CDR3 has 14 amino acids. Germline values: CDR1 MNHNS, CDR2 SASEGT. The CDR3 reads CASSEGQGKTEAFF. For the CDR3, the DNA is TGTGCCAGCAGTGAAGGACAGGGGAAAACTGAAGCTTTCTTT.

The chain employs TRBV19 and TRBJ2-5; perhaps TRBD1 as D (6 bases). The CDR3 sequence is 16 residues long. The V gene lost 2 bases and the J gene lost 1 base, with 14 bases spanning the gap. CDR1 LNHDA and CDR2 SQIVND come from the germline V gene (reference sequence). The CDR3 sequence is CASSISSGAVQETQYF. The CDR3, as DNA: TGTGCCAGTAGTATATCGTCAGGGGCTGTCCAAGAGACCCAGTACTTC.

The sample holds many counts of this clonotype. The chain couples TRBV6-1 to TRBJ1-6, with D perhaps TRBD1 (6 bases). The CDR3 is 15 amino acids. Deletions cut 3 bases from V and 3 bases from J, with 9 bases between. The V gene's germline CDR1 is MNHNS and CDR2 SASEGT. DNA of the CDR3: TGTGCCAGCAGTGATATGGGACACTATAATTCACCCCTCCACTTT. It is translated as CASSDMGHYNSPLHF.

This clonotype has more than one count but fewer than ten. This chain uses TRBV5-1 with TRBJ2-6; D remains ambiguous. CDR1 is SGHRS and CDR2 is YFSETQ in the germline V gene. This CDR3 region has 14 residues. V was cut by 4 bases and J by 2 bases, with 7 bases left in between. The CDR3 reads CASSTSTGANVLTF. For the CDR3, the DNA is TGCGCCAGCAGCACTTCGACTGGGGCCAACGTCCTGACTTTC.

In this sample, this clonotype turned up many times. This chain connects TRBV29-1 to TRBJ2-5; no clear D gene. Germline loops: CDR1 SQVTM, CDR2 ANQGSEA. The CDR3 totals 14 residues. The V end lost 4 bases, the J end lost 6 bases, and 18 bases lay between the germline ends. The CDR3 DNA sequence: TGCAGCGTTGCTCTCGCCACCAGCTTGAAGACCCAGTACTTC. Encoded protein: CSVALATSLKTQYF.

In this sample, this clonotype turned up a few times. The gene calls are TRBV25-1 and TRBJ1-3; unclear D gene. CDR3 length equals 14 residues. V lost 4 bases, J lost 1 base, and 8 bases lay in between. The germline CDR1 and CDR2 sequences are MGHDK and SYGVNS. The chain's CDR3 is CASSASSSGNTIYF. The CDR3 bases are TGTGCCAGCAGTGCCAGCTCGTCTGGAAACACCATATATTTT.

This clonotype was counted ten times or more. J is TRBJ2-2 and V is TRBV20-1, with 7 bases aligning to TRBD1. The CDR3 extends over 14 amino acids. J was trimmed by 5 bases and V by 0 bases; bases with no gene match: 3. Per the germline V gene, CDR1 is DFQATT and CDR2 is SNEGSKA (reference sequence). The CDR3: CSARDTGVTGELFF. The CDR3 nucleotides read TGCAGTGCTAGAGATACAGGGGTGACCGGGGAGCTGTTTTTT.

This clonotype was counted ten times or more. The chain carries TRBV25-1 and TRBJ1-4, with a tentative D call TRBD1 (5 bases). In germline, CDR1 is MGHDK, CDR2 SYGVNS. There are 15 residues in the CDR3. Deletions cut 4 bases from V and 8 bases from J, with 17 bases between. The CDR3 spells CASSVVAGLGEKLFF. The CDR3, as DNA: TGTGCCAGCAGTGTCGTGGCAGGGTTAGGCGAAAAACTGTTTTTT.

This chain uses TRBV12-3 or TRBV12-4 with TRBJ2-3; TRBD2 agrees at 7 bases. The V gene end was trimmed by 7 bases and the J gene end by 2 bases; junction bases not matched to a gene: 6. The CDR3 runs 14 residues. The CDR3 DNA reads TGTGCCAGCATCCCGGCGGGAGTCACAGATACGCAGTATTTT. As protein: CASIPAGVTDTQYF.

J is TRBJ1-2 and V is TRBV30; TRBD1 might be the D (5 bases). CDR3 length: 15 residues. CDR1 is GTSNPN and CDR2 is SVGIG in the germline V gene (reference sequence). Trimming left V 5 bases short and J 0 bases short, with 16 bases between. This CDR3 is CAWLGRTIANYGYTF. The CDR3 nucleotides are TGTGCCTGGCTCGGACGGACAATAGCTAACTATGGCTACACCTTC.

Ten or more counts support this clonotype. The chain employs TRBV27 and TRBJ2-5, with D possibly called TRBD1 or TRBD2 (5 bases each). Germline V gene lookup returns CDR1 MNHEY and CDR2 SMNVEV (reference sequence). This CDR3 contains 13 residues. The V end lost 2 bases, the J end lost 5 bases, and 9 bases lay between the germline ends. CDR3 nucleotide sequence: TGTGCCAGCAGTTTAGTCAGGGACGAGACCCAGTACTTC. It yields the protein CASSLVRDETQYF.

This clonotype was seen only a few times. The chain combines TRBV4-1 with TRBJ2-5; the match to TRBD1 covers 7 bases. CDR1 and CDR2 from the germline V gene are MGHRA and YSYEKL. CDR3 length: 15 amino acids. V lost 0 bases, J lost 5 bases, and 6 bases stayed unmatched. CDR3 coding DNA: TGCGCCAGCAGCCAAGAACAGGGGTCCTGGGAGACCCAGTACTTC. Its protein product is CASSQEQGSWETQYF.

V gene TRBV4-3 combines with J gene TRBJ2-7, with TRBD1 identical over 12 bases. With V trimmed by 3 bases and J by 4 bases, 7 bases remained unmatched. The CDR3 consists of 16 residues. The V gene's germline CDR1 is LGHNA and CDR2 YSLEER. The CDR3 region is CASSQGTGGAIYEQYF. CDR3 in DNA: TGCGCCAGCAGCCAGGGGACAGGGGGCGCAATATACGAGCAGTACTTC.

This clonotype was observed a few times. The CDR3 sequence: CAISGTGGAGDTQYF. The CDR3, as DNA: TGTGCCATCAGTGGAACAGGGGGCGCGGGAGATACGCAGTATTTT. V gene TRBV10-3 combines with J gene TRBJ2-3; TRBD1 agrees at 9 bases. CDR1 is ENHRY and CDR2 is SYGVKD in the germline V gene. V shed 4 bases and J 5 bases; nucleotides not matched to a gene: 7. The CDR3 covers 15 residues.

This clonotype appeared a few times. This sequence joins TRBV15 and TRBJ1-1, with D uncertain. The ends were cut back, 1 base at V and 1 base at J, with 4 bases in the middle. This CDR3 has 13 residues. CDR1 LNHNV and CDR2 YYDKDF come from the germline V gene (reference sequence). CDR3 amino acids: CATSRGPNTEAFF. DNA of the CDR3: TGTGCCACCAGCAGAGGACCGAACACTGAAGCTTTCTTT.

This clonotype showed up many times. The chain recombines TRBV7-8 with TRBJ2-5, with TRBD2 identical over 7 bases. The V and J ends lost 6 bases and 4 bases, in that order; junction bases with no gene match: 8. This CDR3 contains 14 residues. CDR1 and CDR2 (germline): SGHVS, FQNEAQ. CDR3 coding DNA: TGTGCCAGCAGTCGTAGACTAGCAGGAGAGACCCAGTACTTC. Translating it yields CASSRRLAGETQYF.

This clonotype has a handful of counts. V gene TRBV5-1 combines with J gene TRBJ2-3; 7 nucleotides line up with TRBD1. Germline V lookup: CDR1 SGHRS, CDR2 YFSETQ. Trimming took 0 bases from V and 2 from J; bases not matched to a gene: 3. This CDR3 contains 15 residues. CDR3 nucleotide sequence: TGCGCCAGCAGCTTGGGCACAGGGGTCACAGATACGCAGTATTTT. Translated, it gives CASSLGTGVTDTQYF. Supplemented by reference TRBV5-1 and TRBJ2-3, the full variable domain reads KAGVTQTPRYLIKTRGQQVTLSCSPISGHRSVSWYQQTPGQGLQFLFEYFSETQRNKGNFPGRFSGRQFSNSRSEMNVSTLELGDSALYLCASSLGTGVTDTQYFGPGTRLTVL.

J is TRBJ1-5 and V is TRBV2, with D tentatively TRBD1 (5 bases). The V gene's germline CDR1 is SNHLY and CDR2 FYNNEI. Trimming took 3 bases from V and 4 from J, leaving 10 bases between them. The CDR3 is made up of 14 amino acids. Here the CDR3 reads CASSDPRENQPQHF. In DNA form, the CDR3 reads TGTGCCAGCAGTGATCCCAGGGAGAATCAGCCCCAGCATTTT.

This clonotype was picked up many times. The genes are TRBV6-5 and TRBJ2-2, with TRBD2 identical over 9 bases. CDR3 length: 15 amino acids. From germline, CDR1 is MNHEY and CDR2 SVGAGI. Unmatched junction bases numbered 3, after V lost 0 bases and J lost 7 bases. The CDR3: CASSYSSGSIGELFF. As DNA, the CDR3 is TGTGCCAGCAGTTACTCTAGCGGGAGTATCGGGGAGCTGTTTTTT.

This clonotype was counted ten times or more. The CDR3 DNA is TGCGCCAGCAGGACGGGACTAGCGGAGTACGAGCAGTACTTC. Protein: CASRTGLAEYEQYF. The rearrangement joins TRBV5-1 to TRBJ2-7, with 11 positions matching TRBD2. Germline-derived CDR1 and CDR2 are SGHRS and YFSETQ. CDR3 size: 14 residues. The V and J ends lost 5 bases and 4 bases, in that order; junction bases with no gene match: 5.

This clonotype was counted at least ten times. The CDR3 here is CASSPTGQGYNEQFF. For the CDR3, the DNA is TGTGCCAGCAGCCCCACGGGACAGGGGTACAATGAGCAGTTCTTC. The chain carries TRBV28 and TRBJ2-1; 10 bases fit TRBD1. V was clipped by 6 bases and J by 4 bases; unmatched bases: 6. The CDR3 is 15 amino acids. Germline V gene sequence: CDR1 MDHEN, CDR2 SYDVKM.

This clonotype was observed many times. The chain has TRBV27 and TRBJ1-1; 11 bases are a match to TRBD1. Germline CDR1 is MNHEY and CDR2 is SMNVEV (reference sequence). The CDR3 sequence is 15 residues long. V lost 7 bases and J lost 0; bases outside the gene matches: 4. The CDR3: CASNGQGAVNTEAFF. The CDR3 coding sequence is TGTGCCAGCAATGGACAGGGGGCTGTGAACACTGAAGCTTTCTTT.